One and the same sample provided the 23 T cell receptor beta chains below, sequenced in a study of blood T cell repertoires in COVID-19 (dated by TCRdb to the early 2020s). The library was produced with the immunoSEQ multiplex PCR assay. TCRdb obtained this table from immuneACCESS and retained in-frame rearrangements with V and J assigned. These tables miss some clones; where compared with another copy, unresolved V genes account for less than half of the shortfall, and the remainder is unexplained. Present in this sample are tens of thousands of clones, around 85% of which were seen just once. Approximately 15% of the sample comes from the top ten. Sequences were obtained from peripheral blood. These receptor sequences come from a human donor in a cohort sampled during active COVID-19.

The genes are TRBV6-1 and TRBJ1-5; a weak D match, TRBD1 (6 bases). V lost 3 bases and J lost 1, with 10 bases in between. The CDR3 totals 15 residues. Germline V gene sequence: CDR1 MNHNS, CDR2 SASEGT. The chain's CDR3 is CASSDRGVSNQPQHF. The CDR3 nucleotides read TGTGCCAGCAGTGACAGGGGCGTGAGCAATCAGCCCCAGCATTTT.

The chain carries TRBV19 and TRBJ2-3, with 7 bases matching TRBD2. After removal of 0 bases from V and 4 bases from J, the junction contained 13 bases not matched to a gene. The CDR3 runs to 18 residues. In germline, CDR1 is LNHDA, CDR2 SQIVND (reference sequence). The CDR3 coding sequence is TGTGCCAGTAGTATAGATGGCCCTGGACGGGGAGGGGCAGATACGCAGTATTTT. It yields the protein CASSIDGPGRGGADTQYF.

This clone was counted a few times. J is TRBJ1-4 and V is TRBV18, with TRBD1 identical over 10 bases. This CDR3 is 14 amino acids long. V lost 8 bases to trimming and J lost 5 bases; unmatched junction nucleotides: 5. Per the germline V gene, CDR1 is KGHSH and CDR2 is LQKENI. The CDR3 loop is CASTQDRGNEKLFF. CDR3 DNA: TGTGCCAGCACCCAGGACAGGGGGAATGAAAAACTGTTTTTT.

This clone was counted a few times. V usage is TRBV11-2 and J usage is TRBJ2-2, with 8 bases identical to TRBD1. Germline values: CDR1 SGHAT, CDR2 FQNNGV. V lost 6 bases, J lost 4 bases, and 7 bases stayed unmatched. The CDR3 contains 15 residues. The CDR3 sequence is CASRLRTGTTGELFF. In DNA, the CDR3 is TGTGCCAGCAGATTAAGGACAGGGACCACCGGGGAGCTGTTTTTT.

The chain joins TRBV6-5 to TRBJ1-6, with D unclear. Trimming removed 6 bases from V and 9 bases from J, with 15 bases in between. CDR3 length equals 14 residues. The germline V gene encodes CDR1 MNHEY and CDR2 SVGAGI. The CDR3 spells CASRKLLESSPLHF. CDR3 nucleotide sequence: TGTGCCAGCAGAAAGTTACTTGAGAGTTCACCCCTCCACTTT.

In regard to this clone: Germline and junction disagree at one end, which may indicate a read error. In nucleotides, the CDR3 is TGTGCCAGCCGTGACAGGGGGCTGCATCAGCCCCAGCATTTT. It translates to CASRDRGLHQPQHF. The rearrangement uses TRBV6-1 and TRBJ1-5; 10 positions agree with TRBD1. CDR1 and CDR2 from the germline V gene are MNHNS and SASEGT. This CDR3 region has 14 residues.

This clone was counted between two and nine times. J is TRBJ1-5 and V is TRBV21-1. TRBV21-1 has pseudogene status. The CDR3 runs 17 residues. CDR3 coding DNA: TGTGCCAGCAGCAAAGCGCTATTGGGGGGGATTTACCAGCCCCAGCATTTT. It encodes CASSKALLGGIYQPQHF.

The CDR3 sequence: CASSFGSGNTIYF. The DNA for the CDR3 is TGCGCCAGCAGCTTCGGGTCGGGAAACACCATATATTTT. The chain employs TRBV5-1 and TRBJ1-3, with no clear D. The germline V gene encodes CDR1 SGHRS and CDR2 YFSETQ. The CDR3 consists of 13 residues. Trimming shortened V by 2 bases and J by 4 bases, and 7 bases separated the two germline ends.

This clone turned up a few times. The chain joins TRBV14 to TRBJ2-3; 7 nucleotides agree with TRBD2. Per the germline V gene, CDR1 is SGHDN and CDR2 is FVKESK. Unmatched junction bases numbered 22, after V lost 3 bases and J lost 4 bases. This CDR3 has 20 residues. CDR3 in amino acids: CASSHHGGIIAKGFSDTQYF. CDR3 nucleotide sequence: TGTGCCAGCAGCCATCACGGGGGGATAATAGCGAAGGGTTTTTCAGATACGCAGTATTTT.

V usage is TRBV21-1 and J usage is TRBJ1-1. TRBV21-1 is classified as a pseudogene. The CDR3 covers 14 residues. The CDR3 DNA is TGTGCCAGCACTCACGTAACCTTGACCGGCGGAGCTTTCTTT. Protein: CASTHVTLTGGAFF.

CDR3 protein: CASSVGTANTEAFF. CDR3 nucleotide sequence: TGTGCCAGCAGCGTCGGGACAGCCAACACTGAAGCTTTCTTT. V and J are TRBV9 and TRBJ1-1; 7 bases agree with TRBD1. The ends lost 2 bases at V and 2 bases at J; junction bases unmatched: 3. The CDR3 extends over 14 amino acids. Germline CDR1 reads SGDLS; CDR2 reads YYNGEE.

CDR3 coding DNA: TGTGCCTGGAGAAGACAGGGCGGTCAGCCCCAGCATTTT. It encodes CAWRRQGGQPQHF. This chain links TRBV30 with TRBJ1-5; 7 bases are a match to TRBD1. The V and J ends lost 3 bases and 6 bases, in that order; junction bases with no gene match: 5. This CDR3 has 13 residues. Germline CDR1 GTSNPN, CDR2 SVGIG (reference sequence).

The rearrangement uses TRBV12-3 or TRBV12-4 and TRBJ2-5, with a possible D match to TRBD1 (6 bases). Trimming took 6 bases from V and 5 from J, leaving 13 bases between them. The CDR3 consists of 13 residues. The CDR3 loop is CASRKQGRETQYF. The CDR3 nucleotides read TGTGCCAGCAGGAAACAGGGACGGGAGACCCAGTACTTC.

This sequence joins TRBV3-1 (or the pseudogene TRBV3-2) and TRBJ1-5; 8 bases are shared with TRBD1. CDR1 LGHDT and CDR2 YNNKEL come from the germline V gene (reference sequence). V shed 4 bases, J shed 0 bases, and the junction held 2 bases outside the gene matches. The CDR3 extends over 15 amino acids. CDR3 coding DNA: TGTGCCAGCAGCCCAACAGGGGGTAGCAATCAGCCCCAGCATTTT. Its translation: CASSPTGGSNQPQHF.

This clone has just a few counts. The chain recombines TRBV10-3 with TRBJ1-4; no clear D gene. V lost 8 bases to trimming and J lost 1 base, with 8 bases between them. Germline V gene data show CDR1 as ENHRY and CDR2 as SYGVKD. The CDR3 loop spans 13 amino acids. The CDR3 nucleotides read TGTGCCATCCGCGATGGAACTAATGAAAAACTGTTTTTT. Translating gives CAIRDGTNEKLFF.

The gene calls are TRBV2 and TRBJ1-1, with 8 positions matching TRBD1. The CDR3 length is 14 residues. Germline V gene sequence: CDR1 SNHLY, CDR2 FYNNEI. V shed 9 bases, J shed 5 bases, and the junction held 11 bases outside the gene matches. CDR3 DNA sequence: TGTGCCAGTAGACAGGGGCCCCGTGGGACTGAAGCTTTCTTT. Protein sequence: CASRQGPRGTEAFF.

Note on this clone: One end of the junction fails to match germline, which may point to a read error. CDR3 protein: CASSSTGTGVAQNF. CDR3 bases: TGTGCCAGCAGCTCCACCGGGACAGGGGTCGCCCAGAACTTC. This chain joins TRBV5-4 and TRBJ2-7; 10 nucleotides agree with TRBD1. Germline V gene data show CDR1 as SGHNT and CDR2 as YYREEE (reference sequence). This CDR3 region has 14 residues.

The genes are TRBV5-6 and TRBJ1-1; D perhaps matches TRBD1 (5 bases). The CDR3 has 13 amino acids. Germline CDR1 SGHDT, CDR2 YYEEEE. The germline V and J ends were trimmed by 2 bases and 8 bases, with 13 bases remaining between them. CDR3 region: CASSFDSPVEAFF. In DNA, the CDR3 is TGTGCCAGCAGCTTCGACAGCCCCGTCGAAGCTTTCTTT.

This sequence joins TRBV27 and TRBJ1-2; 9 bases are a match to TRBD1. CDR1 is MNHEY, CDR2 SMNVEV, per germline (reference sequence). CDR3 length: 14 residues. J was trimmed by 3 bases and V by 11 bases; bases with no gene match: 10. CDR3 nucleotides: TGTGCCTCAGCCCGACAGGGGGTCGACTATGGCTACACCTTC. Amino acids: CASARQGVDYGYTF.

The rearrangement uses TRBV15 and TRBJ2-3; D ambiguous. V was cut by 1 base and J by 1 base, with 12 bases left in between. Per germline, CDR1 LNHNV and CDR2 YYDKDF (reference sequence). The CDR3 extends over 16 amino acids. The CDR3 DNA is TGTGCCACCAGCAGAGTTACTATGAGCGGCACAGATACGCAGTATTTT. Amino acids: CATSRVTMSGTDTQYF. Using reference TRBV15 and TRBJ2-3 for the parts outside the CDR3, the full variable domain is DAMVIQNPRYQVTQFGKPVTLSCSQTLNHNVMYWYQQKSSQAPKLLFHYYDKDFNNEADTPDNFQSRRPNTSFCFLDIRSPGLGDTAMYLCATSRVTMSGTDTQYFGPGTRLTVL.

This chain links TRBV14 with TRBJ1-1; 8 bases line up with TRBD1. The V gene's germline CDR1 is SGHDN and CDR2 FVKESK. This CDR3 region has 13 residues. J was trimmed by 11 bases and V by 1 base; bases with no gene match: 6. In nucleotides, the CDR3 is TGTGCCAGCAGCCAAGTGCAGGGGGCAGGTGCTTTCTTT. Amino acid sequence: CASSQVQGAGAFF.

The rearrangement links TRBV11-2 to TRBJ2-3; D is perhaps TRBD1 (6 bases). The V and J ends lost 6 bases and 3 bases respectively, with 16 bases between them. Germline assignment: CDR1 SGHAT and CDR2 FQNNGV. The CDR3 is 15 amino acids. The chain's CDR3 is CASRRSPGVTDTQYF. DNA for the CDR3: TGTGCCAGCAGACGAAGCCCAGGGGTTACAGATACGCAGTATTTT.

The rearrangement uses TRBV7-3 and TRBJ2-1, with a weak D call TRBD1 (6 bases). Germline CDR1 SGHTA, CDR2 FQGTGA. Trimming took off 6 bases at V and 4 bases at J, with 19 bases between the two ends. The CDR3 runs to 16 residues. The CDR3 sequence is CASSPTGIRRYNEQFF. The CDR3 region has the DNA TGTGCCAGCAGTCCTACAGGGATTCGAAGGTACAATGAGCAGTTCTTC.